This T cell receptor (beta chain) is from a study of CD8 T cells in Susac syndrome. When the RNA was reverse transcribed, random hexamers were used with an input of about 0.45 to 1 ug. Via MiXCR, TCRdb re-called the immunoSEQ multiplex PCR reads, giving one row per CDR3 protein. Of 150,000 to 200,000 distinct CDR3 sequences in the sample, about 95% were seen once. TEMRA cells were FACS-enriched and CD8+ and CD4+ T cells negatively isolated. The source of this sequence is a human donor in good health. Sequencing input: CD4+ T cells from PBMCs.

The CDR3 sequence: CASRRDREIETQYF. The CDR3 bases are TGTGCCAGTAGAAGAGATCGGGAGATAGAGACCCAGTACTTC. This chain links TRBV19 with TRBJ2-5; a possible D gene is TRBD2 (6 bases). Deletions cut 6 bases from V and 4 bases from J, with 15 bases between. This CDR3 spans 14 amino acids. Germline V CDR1 and CDR2: LNHDA, SQIVND (reference sequence).